Below are 25 T cell receptor beta chains sequenced from a single sample in a study of beta chain features in type 1 diabetes. The study reverse transcribed the entire isolated RNA, so it sequenced expressed TCRB transcripts. Only in-frame clones appear in the TCRdb table, and some are missing; sequencing was by immunoSEQ multiplex PCR. The sample consists of 300,000 to 450,000 clones, roughly a fifth of them appearing once. Sequenced sample: naive CD4+ T cells from blood. Receptor source: a woman younger than 30 in good health.

The V call is TRBV6-5, the J call TRBJ2-7; 8 bases fit TRBD2. This CDR3 is 15 amino acids long. Germline V lookup: CDR1 MNHEY, CDR2 SVGAGI. The ends lost 5 bases at V and 6 bases at J; junction bases unmatched: 12. The CDR3 DNA is TGTGCCAGCAGTCCCCGGGGGGGTGCCTCCATCGAGCAGTACTTC. As protein: CASSPRGGASIEQYF.

CDR3 amino acids: CASSYDRGGDSPLHF. The CDR3 region has the DNA TGCGCCAGCAGTTATGACAGGGGAGGTGATTCACCCCTCCACTTT. J is TRBJ1-6 and V is TRBV5-1; 8 bases map to TRBD1. V shed 5 bases and J 8 bases; nucleotides not matched to a gene: 9. The CDR3 length is 15 residues. CDR1 and CDR2 (germline): SGHRS, YFSETQ. The complete variable domain, with remaining parts taken from reference TRBV5-1 and TRBJ1-6, reads KAGVTQTPRYLIKTRGQQVTLSCSPISGHRSVSWYQQTPGQGLQFLFEYFSETQRNKGNFPGRFSGRQFSNSRSEMNVSTLELGDSALYLCASSYDRGGDSPLHFGNGTRLTVT.

This clone was counted between two and nine times. The chain links TRBV27 to TRBJ2-1; 7 bases agree with TRBD1. Germline values: CDR1 MNHEY, CDR2 SMNVEV (reference sequence). V lost 8 bases to trimming and J lost 0 bases; unmatched junction nucleotides: 10. This CDR3 spans 16 amino acids. CDR3 nucleotide sequence: TGTGCCAGCGGCAACTTAGCAGGGGGCTCCTACAATGAGCAGTTCTTC. Translation gives CASGNLAGGSYNEQFF.

The chain joins TRBV18 to TRBJ1-4; no firm D call. Germline V gives CDR1 KGHSH, CDR2 LQKENI. The germline V and J ends were trimmed by 5 bases and 6 bases, with 7 bases remaining between them. The CDR3 contains 12 residues. The CDR3 here is CASSSPDEKLFF. The CDR3 region has the DNA TGTGCCAGCTCATCCCCTGATGAAAAACTGTTTTTT.

This clone has just a few counts. V gene TRBV30 combines with J gene TRBJ1-1, with 7 nucleotides matching TRBD1. CDR1 and CDR2 from the germline V gene are GTSNPN and SVGIG (reference sequence). This CDR3 is 12 amino acids long. The V gene end was trimmed by 5 bases and the J gene end by 4 bases; junction bases not matched to a gene: 4. The CDR3, as DNA: TGTGCCTGGGAGAACAGGGGCACTGAAGCTTTCTTT. Its protein is CAWENRGTEAFF.

The chain has TRBV7-9 and TRBJ2-1; 7 bases are a match to TRBD2. The V and J ends lost 1 base and 4 bases, in that order; junction bases with no gene match: 1. The CDR3 sequence is 14 residues long. The germline CDR1 and CDR2 sequences are SEHNR and FQNEAQ (reference sequence). The CDR3 coding sequence is TGTGCCAGCAGCTTAGTGGGAGGGTACAATGAGCAGTTCTTC. Residues: CASSLVGGYNEQFF.

This clone was found a few times. The chain carries TRBV7-9 and TRBJ2-7; TRBD1 might be the D (6 bases). The germline CDR1 and CDR2 sequences are SEHNR and FQNEAQ (reference sequence). The V end lost 5 bases, the J end lost 4 bases, and 9 bases lay between the germline ends. This CDR3 has 12 amino acids. For the CDR3, the DNA is TGTGCCAGCAGCGCCACAGGGTACGAGCAGTACTTC. Translated, it gives CASSATGYEQYF.

This clone was detected a few times. The J gene is TRBJ2-1, the V gene TRBV7-8; the D gene is possibly TRBD2 (6 bases). From germline, CDR1 is SGHVS and CDR2 FQNEAQ. V lost 2 bases, J lost 5 bases, and 16 bases lay in between. The CDR3 has 16 residues. CDR3 sequence (DNA): TGTGCCAGCAGCTTAATTGGCGGGGCGCGGGACAATGAGCAGTTCTTC. This translates into CASSLIGGARDNEQFF.

The gene calls are TRBV13 and TRBJ2-6; D not resolved. The CDR3 has 16 residues. Germline values: CDR1 PRHDT, CDR2 FYEKMQ (reference sequence). Between the trimmed V and J ends, which lost 3 bases and 0 bases, there was a span of 9 bases. CDR3 protein: CASSLKKSSGANVLTF. As DNA, the CDR3 is TGTGCCAGCAGCTTGAAGAAGAGCTCTGGGGCCAACGTCCTGACTTTC.

The chain recombines TRBV7-2 with TRBJ2-5; 7 nucleotides agree with TRBD1. The CDR3 has 14 residues. Germline CDR1 and CDR2: SGHTA and FQGNSA. V shed 5 bases, J shed 1 base, and the junction held 4 bases outside the gene matches. CDR3 DNA: TGTGCCAGCAGCAAACAGGGGTCCCAAGAGACCCAGTACTTC. Translation: CASSKQGSQETQYF.

This clone was counted between two and nine times. The rearrangement uses TRBV4-3 and TRBJ1-2; D gene ambiguous. This CDR3 contains 14 residues. CDR1 LGHNA and CDR2 YSLEER come from the germline V gene. Between the trimmed V and J ends, which lost 3 bases and 8 bases, there was a span of 16 bases. This CDR3 reads CASSQSRSAGGYTF. In DNA form, the CDR3 reads TGCGCCAGCAGCCAGTCTAGATCGGCGGGCGGCTACACCTTC.

The sample holds a few counts of this clone. This chain uses TRBV7-9 with TRBJ1-3; D is ambiguous. The CDR3 extends over 15 amino acids. The V and J ends lost 3 bases and 5 bases respectively, with 14 bases between them. The V gene's germline CDR1 is SEHNR and CDR2 FQNEAQ (reference sequence). CDR3 bases: TGTGCCAGCAGCTTTGATCTTAACTATCGAAACACCATATATTTT. Translation: CASSFDLNYRNTIYF. Full variable domain (outside the CDR3, taken from reference TRBV7-9 and TRBJ1-3): DTGVSQNPRHKITKRGQNVTFRCDPISEHNRLYWYRQTLGQGPEFLTYFQNEAQLEKSRLLSDRFSAERPKGSFSTLEIQRTEQGDSAMYLCASSFDLNYRNTIYFGEGSWLTVV.

The rearrangement uses TRBV23-1 and TRBJ1-1; D is ambiguous. TRBV23-1 is recorded as an ORF, its role being uncertain. The CDR3 covers 12 residues. Written as DNA, the CDR3 is TGCGCGAGACCCGGGTCCCTCACTGAAGCTTTCTTT. Translating gives CARPGSLTEAFF.

The table lists this clone with a few counts. V usage is TRBV2 and J usage is TRBJ1-2; TRBD1 matches 8 bases. V was clipped by 11 bases and J by 4 bases; unmatched bases: 9. Germline values: CDR1 SNHLY, CDR2 FYNNEI. The length of the CDR3 is 13 residues. CDR3 protein: CAGDRGGIYGYTF. In DNA form, the CDR3 reads TGTGCCGGTGACAGGGGAGGAATCTATGGCTACACCTTC.

The chain links TRBV12-5 to TRBJ2-5; a weak D match, TRBD2 (5 bases). Germline-derived CDR1 and CDR2 are LGHNT and FRNRAP. The CDR3 has 13 residues. V was cut by 6 bases and J by 5 bases, with 13 bases left in between. The CDR3 sequence is CASGLTGMETQYF. CDR3 bases: TGTGCTAGTGGCCTGACCGGGATGGAGACCCAGTACTTC.

This rearrangement joins TRBV9 to TRBJ2-1; 11 nucleotides align to TRBD2. CDR1 SGDLS and CDR2 YYNGEE come from the germline V gene. The ends lost 0 bases at V and 9 bases at J; junction bases unmatched: 5. The CDR3 runs 15 residues. CDR3 residues: CASSVALAGESEQFF. The CDR3 DNA follows: TGTGCCAGCAGCGTAGCACTAGCGGGGGAGTCTGAGCAGTTCTTC.

This chain joins TRBV4-3 and TRBJ2-1; TRBD2 agrees at 10 bases. CDR3 length equals 15 residues. CDR1 is LGHNA and CDR2 is YSLEER in the germline V gene. V was clipped by 2 bases and J by 5 bases; unmatched bases: 3. CDR3 region: CASSQSGGAHNEQFF. The DNA of the CDR3 is TGCGCCAGCAGCCAAAGCGGGGGGGCCCACAATGAGCAGTTCTTC.

The chain carries TRBV10-3 and TRBJ1-2; 7 bases map to TRBD1. The CDR3 contains 12 residues. The germline V gene encodes CDR1 ENHRY and CDR2 SYGVKD. Trimming removed 6 bases from V and 8 bases from J; junction bases left unmatched: 6. DNA for the CDR3: TGTGCCATCAGACAACAGGGGTGGGGCTACACCTTC. Its protein is CAIRQQGWGYTF.

The chain uses TRBV9 and TRBJ1-5; 7 bases are a match to TRBD1. V was clipped by 4 bases and J by 5 bases; unmatched bases: 6. The CDR3 sequence is 14 residues long. The germline V gene has CDR1 SGDLS and CDR2 YYNGEE. The CDR3: CASSPATGHQPQHF. The CDR3 DNA follows: TGTGCCAGCAGCCCTGCGACAGGGCATCAGCCCCAGCATTTT.

This sequence joins TRBV11-2 and TRBJ1-1; D is undetermined. The CDR3 consists of 13 residues. The V gene lost 1 base and the J gene lost 3 bases, with 6 bases spanning the gap. Per germline, CDR1 SGHAT and CDR2 FQNNGV. This CDR3 reads CASSLARDTEAFF. The CDR3 nucleotides are TGTGCCAGCAGCTTAGCGCGGGACACTGAAGCTTTCTTT. Using reference TRBV11-2 and TRBJ1-1 for the parts outside the CDR3, the full variable domain is EAGVAQSPRYKIIEKRQSVAFWCNPISGHATLYWYQQILGQGPKLLIQFQNNGVVDDSQLPKDRFSAERLKGVDSTLKIQPAKLEDSAVYLCASSLARDTEAFFGQGTRLTVV.

This clone was detected only a few times. V gene TRBV4-1 combines with J gene TRBJ2-1; no definite D call. This CDR3 region has 15 residues. Trimming cost V 4 bases and J 5 bases, with 15 bases left between them. Germline V gene data show CDR1 as MGHRA and CDR2 as YSYEKL. The CDR3, as DNA: TGCGCCAGCAGCCCCCCCCGGGTTCCCAACAATGAGCAGTTCTTC. Translation gives CASSPPRVPNNEQFF.

This chain uses TRBV11-2 with TRBJ2-2; 13 bases align to TRBD2. This CDR3 has 16 residues. Germline values: CDR1 SGHAT, CDR2 FQNNGV. With V trimmed by 4 bases and J by 8 bases, 7 bases remained unmatched. The DNA for the CDR3 is TGTGCCAGCAGCTCACTAGCGGGAGGGCCGGTGGGGGAGCTGTTTTTT. This gives the protein CASSSLAGGPVGELFF.

This clone turned up a few times. The rearrangement uses TRBV6-5 and TRBJ2-5, with TRBD2 as a possible D gene (5 bases). V lost 7 bases to trimming and J lost 4 bases, with 7 bases between them. Germline lookup yields CDR1 MNHEY and CDR2 SVGAGI. The CDR3 runs 11 residues. The CDR3 DNA reads TGTGCCAGCAACAGCGGAGAGACCCAGTACTTC. Translating gives CASNSGETQYF.

V gene TRBV5-1 combines with J gene TRBJ2-1; perhaps TRBD2 as D (6 bases). Trimming shortened V by 3 bases and J by 7 bases, and 11 bases separated the two germline ends. The CDR3 length is 13 residues. CDR1 and CDR2 (germline): SGHRS, YFSETQ. CDR3 protein: CASSSGVANEQFF. The CDR3 DNA reads as TGCGCCAGCAGCTCGGGGGTTGCGAATGAGCAGTTCTTC.

The J gene is TRBJ2-2, the V gene TRBV11-2; 8 positions match TRBD1. The CDR3 is made up of 14 amino acids. Per the germline V gene, CDR1 is SGHAT and CDR2 is FQNNGV. J lost 4 bases, V lost 6 bases, and 4 bases had no gene match. The CDR3 region has the DNA TGTGCCAGCAGGAGACAGGGGAGCACCGGGGAGCTGTTTTTT. This sequence encodes CASRRQGSTGELFF. Full variable domain (missing parts from reference TRBV11-2 and TRBJ2-2): EAGVAQSPRYKIIEKRQSVAFWCNPISGHATLYWYQQILGQGPKLLIQFQNNGVVDDSQLPKDRFSAERLKGVDSTLKIQPAKLEDSAVYLCASRRQGSTGELFFGEGSRLTVL.